This entry lists 7 T cell receptor beta chains sequenced from one sample in a study of neoadjuvant nivolumab and ipilimumab in lung cancer. Clones were sequenced by immunoSEQ multiplex PCR, and TCRdb holds only the in-frame ones, with some missing. The data contain tens of thousands of clones, more than 70% of them singletons. The source was peripheral blood, collected before neoadjuvant nivolumab, alone or with ipilimumab. These receptors originate from an adult with non-small cell lung cancer.

This chain connects TRBV11-3 to TRBJ2-5; D is possibly TRBD1 (5 bases). The V gene lost 1 base and the J gene lost 5 bases, with 8 bases spanning the gap. This CDR3 has 13 amino acids. From germline, CDR1 is SGHNT and CDR2 YENEEA. CDR3 sequence reads: CASSLGGPETQYF. The CDR3 DNA sequence: TGTGCCAGCAGCTTAGGGGGCCCGGAGACCCAGTACTTC. Based on the CDR3 plus reference TRBV11-3 and TRBJ2-5, the full variable domain is EAGVVQSPRYKIIEKKQPVAFWCNPISGHNTLYWYLQNLGQGPELLIRYENEEAVDDSQLPKDRFSAERLKGVDSTLKIQPAELGDSAVYLCASSLGGPETQYFGPGTRLLVL.

The chain carries TRBV11-2 and TRBJ1-4; perhaps TRBD1 as D (5 bases). Germline CDR1 reads SGHAT; CDR2 reads FQNNGV. V was cut by 4 bases and J by 10 bases, with 19 bases left in between. CDR3 size: 15 residues. The CDR3 sequence: CASSSPRTSGGKLFF. CDR3 coding DNA: TGTGCCAGCAGCTCCCCAAGGACCTCTGGGGGAAAACTGTTTTTT.

The rearrangement uses TRBV11-1 and TRBJ2-1, with 8 bases fitting TRBD2. CDR3 length: 14 residues. V dropped 5 bases and J dropped 7; count of bases not matched to a gene: 7. Germline loops: CDR1 SGHAT, CDR2 FQDESV (reference sequence). This CDR3 is CASSMSGSGNEQFF. The CDR3 DNA reads TGTGCCAGCAGCATGAGCGGGAGTGGGAATGAGCAGTTCTTC.

The chain has TRBV18 and TRBJ2-5; TRBD2 matches 8 bases. Germline lookup yields CDR1 KGHSH and CDR2 LQKENI. This CDR3 has 16 residues. V dropped 3 bases and J dropped 1; count of bases not matched to a gene: 7. As DNA, the CDR3 is TGTGCCAGCTCACCCAGTCTAGCGGGTTTCCAAGAGACCCAGTACTTC. This codes for CASSPSLAGFQETQYF. Full variable domain (remainder filled in from reference TRBV18 and TRBJ2-5): NAGVMQNPRHLVRRRGQEARLRCSPMKGHSHVYWYRQLPEEGLKFMVYLQKENIIDESGMPKERFSAEFPKEGPSILRIQQVVRGDSAAYFCASSPSLAGFQETQYFGPGTRLLVL.

This chain uses TRBV11-3 with TRBJ2-7, with 8 nucleotides matching TRBD1. Germline V gives CDR1 SGHNT, CDR2 YENEEA. The CDR3 consists of 14 residues. The V and J ends lost 2 bases and 2 bases, in that order; junction bases with no gene match: 2. This chain's CDR3 is CASSLQGAPYEQYF. As DNA, the CDR3 is TGTGCCAGCAGCTTACAGGGGGCCCCCTACGAGCAGTACTTC.

The chain links TRBV2 to TRBJ2-7, with 7 positions matching TRBD1. V trimming: 5 bases; J trimming: 1 base; junction bases outside the gene matches: 14. From germline, CDR1 is SNHLY and CDR2 FYNNEI. This CDR3 is built from 17 residues. The CDR3: CASSIEFTGVVSYEQYF. CDR3 nucleotides: TGTGCCAGCAGTATCGAATTTACAGGGGTTGTGTCCTACGAGCAGTACTTC.

The chain recombines TRBV6-4 with TRBJ2-2; 7 bases line up with TRBD1. The J segment lost 0 bases and the V segment lost 2 bases, leaving 9 bases of the junction unmatched. The CDR3 runs to 18 residues. The germline V gene has CDR1 MRHNA and CDR2 SNTAGT. The CDR3 loop is CASSDSQGVISNTGELFF. As DNA, the CDR3 is TGTGCCAGCAGTGACAGTCAGGGGGTCATTTCGAACACCGGGGAGCTGTTTTTT.